The clone carrying this T cell receptor beta chain is termed large. Its antigen is not identified. These data are taken from a study of T cells in localized non-small cell lung cancer. General observations from the study: Longer overall survival was linked to higher blood T cell density. Adjacent uninvolved lung had the highest clonality, suggesting focused antigen responses.

Here immunoSEQ multiplex PCR was the method, and the copy in TCRdb shows in-frame clones only, minus some. The sample lists 1,500 to 2,000 clones; approximately 35% were seen once. Trimming pared 2 bases from V and 5 bases from J, leaving 16 bases between. Germline CDR1 reads MNHGY; CDR2 reads SAAAGT. The CDR3 spans 16 residues. The source of this sequence is a female donor older than 55 with stage II squamous cell lung carcinoma. The V gene is TRBV6-8, the J gene TRBJ2-1, with D possibly matching TRBD2 (5 bases). Here the sequenced sample was lung tumor tissue, taken before any cancer treatment. The chain's CDR3 is CASSYLAEGYHNEQFF. The CDR3 DNA follows: TGTGCCAGCAGTTACCTAGCCGAGGGCTACCACAATGAGCAGTTCTTC.